Each of the 18 T cell receptor beta chains below was sequenced from the same sample in a study of shared clonotypes between healthy human individuals. This table comes from immunoSEQ multiplex PCR, and its TCRdb copy is limited to in-frame clones, with some not included. This repertoire shows under 1,900,000 clones, approximately 98.5% found once; its top ten account for 0.3% to 0.45%. The sample comprised naive CD4+ T cells sorted from blood. The subset here: CD45RA+ positively selected. Receptors originate from a man aged 25-45 years in good health.

The rearrangement links TRBV9 to TRBJ2-7; 7 bases are a match to TRBD2. The CDR3 runs to 16 residues. Germline V gene data show CDR1 as SGDLS and CDR2 as YYNGEE. Losses at the gene ends were 0 bases for V and 0 bases for J; bases not matched to a gene: 6. This chain's CDR3 is CASSVAGGGSSYEQYF. The CDR3 DNA is TGTGCCAGCAGCGTAGCGGGGGGTGGAAGCTCCTACGAGCAGTACTTC.

The chain is built from TRBV19 and TRBJ1-1; possible D gene TRBD1, 5 bases. The V end was cut by 8 bases, the J end by 1 base, with 20 bases between. The CDR3 extends over 16 amino acids. Germline CDR1 is LNHDA and CDR2 is SQIVND (reference sequence). CDR3 residues: CASSPWGWGSNTEAFF. In DNA, the CDR3 is TGTGCCAGTTCCCCCTGGGGGTGGGGGTCGAACACTGAAGCTTTCTTT.

This chain joins TRBV7-9 and TRBJ2-7; perhaps TRBD2 as D (5 bases). The CDR3 is 12 residues long. The germline CDR1 and CDR2 sequences are SEHNR and FQNEAQ (reference sequence). Trimming took off 3 bases at V and 5 bases at J, with 8 bases between the two ends. The CDR3 region has the DNA TGTGCCAGCAGCTTCGTGGGAGACGAGCAGTACTTC. This gives the protein CASSFVGDEQYF.

The V and J genes are TRBV19 and TRBJ2-7; the match to TRBD1 covers 9 bases. The germline V gene has CDR1 LNHDA and CDR2 SQIVND (reference sequence). V was pared by 3 bases and J by 7 bases, with 4 bases of the junction left unmatched. The CDR3 runs 13 residues. CDR3 in DNA: TGTGCCAGTAGTATCGGGACAGGGTGGGAGCAGTACTTC. This codes for CASSIGTGWEQYF.

V usage is TRBV4-2 and J usage is TRBJ2-1, with D uncertain. CDR3 size: 15 residues. Trimming cost V 0 bases and J 4 bases, with 10 bases left between them. Germline assignment: CDR1 LGHNA and CDR2 YNFKEQ. CDR3 nucleotide sequence: TGTGCCAGCAGCCAAGATTTCGACGAATACAATGAGCAGTTCTTC. Translating it yields CASSQDFDEYNEQFF.

The chain recombines TRBV7-9 with TRBJ2-2; TRBD2 might be the D (5 bases). V was shortened by 7 bases and J by 8 bases, with 14 bases between the two germline ends. Germline loops: CDR1 SEHNR, CDR2 FQNEAQ (reference sequence). The CDR3 is 13 amino acids. The CDR3 sequence is CASNGVSEGELFF. The CDR3 nucleotides read TGTGCCAGCAACGGGGTATCTGAAGGGGAGCTGTTTTTT.

V usage is TRBV18 and J usage is TRBJ2-1; D possibly corresponds to TRBD2 (7 bases). This CDR3 has 17 amino acids. The ends were cut back, 3 bases at V and 8 bases at J, with 23 bases in the middle. The germline gives CDR1 KGHSH, CDR2 LQKENI. In DNA form, the CDR3 reads TGTGCCAGCTCACCGCCAGGGAGGGGGGTACTACGAGATGAGCAGTTCTTC. The encoded protein is CASSPPGRGVLRDEQFF. The variable domain in full, with the rest retrieved from reference TRBV18 and TRBJ2-1, is NAGVMQNPRHLVRRRGQEARLRCSPMKGHSHVYWYRQLPEEGLKFMVYLQKENIIDESGMPKERFSAEFPKEGPSILRIQQVVRGDSAAYFCASSPPGRGVLRDEQFFGPGTRLTVL.

This chain uses TRBV6-6 with TRBJ2-7; D is perhaps TRBD2 (6 bases). The CDR3 is made up of 14 amino acids. The germline V and J ends were trimmed by 1 base and 4 bases, with 11 bases remaining between them. Germline lookup yields CDR1 MNHNY and CDR2 SVGAGI (reference sequence). This CDR3 reads CASSYLGGPYEQYF. CDR3 DNA: TGTGCCAGCAGTTACTTAGGAGGGCCATACGAGCAGTACTTC.

The V gene is TRBV7-9, the J gene TRBJ1-4; 8 positions agree with TRBD1. The CDR3 runs to 14 residues. Germline values: CDR1 SEHNR, CDR2 FQNEAQ (reference sequence). The ends lost 3 bases at V and 8 bases at J; junction bases unmatched: 5. In DNA, the CDR3 is TGTGCCAGCAGCTTCACAGGGGGTATGGAAAAACTGTTTTTT. Amino acid sequence: CASSFTGGMEKLFF.

The V gene is TRBV28, the J gene TRBJ1-1, with D maybe TRBD1 (5 bases). V shed 2 bases and J shed 4 bases, with 8 bases lying between them. The CDR3 loop spans 13 amino acids. CDR1 MDHEN and CDR2 SYDVKM come from the germline V gene. The CDR3 here is CASSLVGTTEAFF. The CDR3 nucleotides read TGTGCCAGCAGTTTAGTGGGGACCACTGAAGCTTTCTTT.

This clone showed up just a few times. The chain combines TRBV7-9 with TRBJ1-5, with D perhaps TRBD1 (5 bases). The CDR3 is 15 amino acids. V was cut by 3 bases and J by 1 base, with 10 bases left in between. Per germline, CDR1 SEHNR and CDR2 FQNEAQ (reference sequence). The chain's CDR3 is CASSFMGGSNQPQHF. The CDR3 DNA sequence: TGTGCCAGCAGCTTTATGGGGGGGAGCAATCAGCCCCAGCATTTT.

As to this clone: Other DNA sequences in this sample translate to the same CDR3. This chain connects TRBV20-1 to TRBJ2-3; D is uncertain. V was shortened by 2 bases and J by 6 bases, with 6 bases between the two germline ends. Germline V gene data show CDR1 as DFQATT and CDR2 as SNEGSKA (reference sequence). The CDR3 is 11 residues long. CDR3 sequence reads: CSARSKDTQYF. The CDR3 DNA reads TGCAGTGCTAGATCCAAGGATACGCAGTATTTT.

The rearrangement uses TRBV5-1 and TRBJ2-1, with 7 bases that match TRBD2. Germline lookup yields CDR1 SGHRS and CDR2 YFSETQ. The CDR3 length is 17 residues. Trimming took 1 base from V and 1 from J; bases not matched to a gene: 8. This chain's CDR3 is CASSLFAGDRSYNEQFF. The DNA of the CDR3 is TGCGCCAGCAGCTTGTTTGCGGGAGATCGATCCTACAATGAGCAGTTCTTC.

The chain couples TRBV14 to TRBJ2-5; 7 bases are a match to TRBD1. The CDR3 totals 15 residues. Germline trimming cut 0 bases from V and 2 bases from J; bases unmatched to any gene: 3. Germline V gives CDR1 SGHDN, CDR2 FVKESK. This CDR3 reads CASSQDRDRQETQYF. DNA for the CDR3: TGTGCCAGCAGCCAAGACAGGGACAGACAAGAGACCCAGTACTTC.

The chain recombines TRBV30 with TRBJ1-2; TRBD1 is a possible D gene (5 bases). CDR3 size: 12 residues. Germline values: CDR1 GTSNPN, CDR2 SVGIG (reference sequence). The V gene lost 2 bases and the J gene lost 3 bases, with 7 bases spanning the gap. CDR3 DNA: TGTGCCTGGAGTACAGGCGACTATGGCTACACCTTC. Protein sequence: CAWSTGDYGYTF.

The rearrangement uses TRBV10-3 and TRBJ2-7; D remains unclear. CDR3 length: 13 residues. Germline V gives CDR1 ENHRY, CDR2 SYGVKD. V gave up 0 bases and J gave up 4 bases, with 7 bases separating them. The CDR3 spells CAISESYLYEQYF. The DNA for the CDR3 is TGTGCCATCAGTGAGTCGTATCTTTACGAGCAGTACTTC.

The genes are TRBV9 and TRBJ2-1, with a tentative D call TRBD1 (6 bases). The length of the CDR3 is 13 residues. CDR1 is SGDLS, CDR2 YYNGEE, per germline. Trimming stripped 5 bases from V and 2 bases from J, with 8 bases between. The CDR3 bases are TGTGCCAGCAGTCAGGGGACCTACAATGAGCAGTTCTTC. Residues: CASSQGTYNEQFF.

The rearrangement joins TRBV9 to TRBJ2-3, with TRBD1 matching 9 bases. This CDR3 is built from 16 residues. CDR1 SGDLS and CDR2 YYNGEE come from the germline V gene. V shed 0 bases, J shed 4 bases, and the junction held 6 bases outside the gene matches. The CDR3 nucleotides are TGTGCCAGCAGCGTAGGCGGGACAGGGCTCCCAGATACGCAGTATTTT. The encoded protein is CASSVGGTGLPDTQYF.